The rows below give T cell receptor beta chains drawn from one sample of a study of blood T cell repertoires in COVID-19. TCRdb's table, derived via immunoSEQ multiplex PCR, lists solely in-frame clones and lacks some. Of approximately 68,000 clones listed, around 76% are singletons. The sequenced material came from peripheral blood. The receptor set was obtained from a human donor in a cohort sampled during active COVID-19. CDR3s include the opening cysteine and the closing phenylalanine or tryptophan.

v_call cdr3_aa
TRBV5-1 CASSLTGLAYGDTQYF
TRBV7-2 CASSLVAGLVQETQYF
TRBV3-1/TRBV3-2 CASSQEGQGSHNEQFF
TRBV6-5 CASSYSGQGTMVGTF
TRBV5-4 CASSLGGQGDQYGYTF
TRBV7-2 CASSLSYSLLRNSPLHF
TRBV6-5 CASGRQNFINEQFF
TRBV29-1 CSGWDSSYEQYF
TRBV4-2 CASNRVGGNTIYF
TRBV19 CASSNVDRDNEQFF
TRBV19 CASRASRTLNQPQHF
TRBV4-2 CASSLYRGSSYEQYF
TRBV5-4 CASSPEDRGSYNEQFF
TRBV24-1 CATSATGTGGTGELFF
TRBV6-2/TRBV6-3 CASSTGRYYGYTF
TRBV6-1 CASSEAVTGNRQPQHF
TRBV5-1 CASSLQGAETPLHF
TRBV30 CAWTLGQGADPYGYTF
TRBV10-3 CAIMRDPYEQYF
TRBV18 CASSADAGGGSSPLHF
TRBV14 CASSSPAGANVLTF
TRBV24-1 CATAPSKTQYF
TRBV11-2 CASSIDRGRFYEQYF
TRBV6-2/TRBV6-3 CASSSWGVTYEQYF
TRBV5-1 CASSLTHRTVSPYEQYF
TRBV10-3 CAISESPFGGGAPGYTF
TRBV19 CASSMVDSGGIYEQYF
TRBV4-2 CASSQDLERGFPRDTQYF
TRBV7-9 CASRLTGGPISEQYF
TRBV6-6 CASNEQPDISYEQYF
TRBV7-6 CASSLRVAGVSLGTDTQYF
TRBV5-1 CASSQQGTGELFF
TRBV2 CASIISGAKETQYF
TRBV5-4 CASSLASGENIQYF
TRBV5-1 CASSLQGAGTGELFF
TRBV19 CASSQRSSNTEAFF
TRBV6-6 CASSSTGTRNYGYTF
TRBV7-2 CASSQTTGNYGYTF
TRBV9 CASSPGQGAYEQYF
TRBV7-9 CASSLPGVAYEQYF
TRBV10-3 CAISTAGGQETQYF
TRBV19 CASSIGQIYGYTF
TRBV5-4 CASSSGTGLNTEAFF